This T cell receptor (beta chain) was identified during a study of blood T cells in healthy people across ages. General study results and limits: Observed TCR beta diversity showed a strong correlation with the percentage of naive T cells as measured by flow cytometry.

A J-beta primer mix and a sample-barcoded 5' primer were used in a second PCR of roughly 7 to 12 cycles. A single record per CDR3 protein comes from TCRdb applying MiXCR to the 5' RACE reads. The sample yields 1.5 million or so distinct CDR3 sequences, 40% to 45% seen once. In terms of origin and age, donors were healthy Caucasian individuals from Russia aged about 6 to 90. As concerns this clonotype: What it binds is not known. Given the absence of the conserved phenylalanine or tryptophan at the CDR3 end, a read error is likely.

What was sequenced was blood. The sequence came from a woman aged 18-29 years in good health.

CDR3: CSVASTGSRPSYEQYS. Here the CDR3 DNA reads TGCAGCGTTGCCTCCACAGGATCGAGGCCCTCCTACGAGCAGTACTCC. The chain recombines TRBV29-1 with TRBJ2-7, with a tentative D call TRBD1 (5 bases). Germline V gene lookup returns CDR1 SQVTM and CDR2 ANQGSEA. This CDR3 spans 16 amino acids. The V and J ends lost 4 bases and 0 bases respectively, with 19 bases between them.